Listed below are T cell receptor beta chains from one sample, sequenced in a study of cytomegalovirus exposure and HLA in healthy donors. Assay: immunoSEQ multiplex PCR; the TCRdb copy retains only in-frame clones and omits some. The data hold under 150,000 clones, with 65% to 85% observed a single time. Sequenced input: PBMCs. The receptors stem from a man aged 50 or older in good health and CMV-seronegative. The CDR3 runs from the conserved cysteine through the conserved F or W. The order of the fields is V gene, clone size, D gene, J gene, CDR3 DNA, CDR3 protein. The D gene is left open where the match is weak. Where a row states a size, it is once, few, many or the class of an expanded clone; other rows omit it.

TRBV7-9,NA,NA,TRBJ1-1,TGTGCCAGCAGCTTATCCCAATTGAACACTGAAGCTTTCTTT,CASSLSQLNTEAFF
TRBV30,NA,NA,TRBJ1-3,TGTGCCTGGAGTGTACTTGGGAGCTCTGGAAACACCATATATTTT,CAWSVLGSSGNTIYF
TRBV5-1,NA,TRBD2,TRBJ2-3,TGCGCCAGCGGATTAGCGGGGGCAATCACAGATACGCAGTATTTT,CASGLAGAITDTQYF
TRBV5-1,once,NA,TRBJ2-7,TGCGCCAGCAGCTTAGGGCAGGGGGGTTACGAGCAGTACTTC,CASSLGQGGYEQYF
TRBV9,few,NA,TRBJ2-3,TGTGCCAGCAGCGCGAGCGAGAGCACAGATACGCAGTATTTT,CASSASESTDTQYF
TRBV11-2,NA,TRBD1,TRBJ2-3,TGTGCCAGCAGCAAGGATACAGGGGGCGGCACAGATACGCAGTATTTT,CASSKDTGGGTDTQYF
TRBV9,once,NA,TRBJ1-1,TGTGCCAGCACCGCAGGGGCAGACATGAACACTGAAGCTTTCTTT,CASTAGADMNTEAFF
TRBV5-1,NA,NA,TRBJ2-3,TGCGCCAGCAGCCGGGGAAGAACAACTAGCACAGATACGCAGTATTTT,CASSRGRTTSTDTQYF
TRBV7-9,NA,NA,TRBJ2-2,TGTGCCAGCAGCTTTTCGGACAGGAACACCGGGGAGCTGTTTTTT,CASSFSDRNTGELFF
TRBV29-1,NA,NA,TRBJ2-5,TGCAGCGCAGCCAGAGGCGAGGCGGTCCGGGAGACCCAGTACTTC,CSAARGEAVRETQYF